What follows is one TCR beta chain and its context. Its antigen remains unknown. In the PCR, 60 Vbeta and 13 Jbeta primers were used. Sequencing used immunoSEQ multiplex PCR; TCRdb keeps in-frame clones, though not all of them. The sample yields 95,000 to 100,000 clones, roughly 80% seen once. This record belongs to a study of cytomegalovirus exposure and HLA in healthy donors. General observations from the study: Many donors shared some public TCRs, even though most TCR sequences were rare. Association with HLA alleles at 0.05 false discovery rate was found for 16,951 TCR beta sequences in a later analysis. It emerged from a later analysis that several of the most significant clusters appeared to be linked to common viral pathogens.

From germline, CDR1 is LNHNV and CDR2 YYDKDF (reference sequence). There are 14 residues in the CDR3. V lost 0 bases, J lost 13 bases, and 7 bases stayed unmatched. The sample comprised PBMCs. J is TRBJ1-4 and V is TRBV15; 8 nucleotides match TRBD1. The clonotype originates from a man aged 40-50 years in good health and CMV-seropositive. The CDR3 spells CATSRDSGQGGLFF. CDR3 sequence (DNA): TGTGCCACCAGCAGAGATTCCGGACAGGGTGGACTGTTTTTT. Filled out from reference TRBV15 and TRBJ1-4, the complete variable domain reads DAMVIQNPRYQVTQFGKPVTLSCSQTLNHNVMYWYQQKSSQAPKLLFHYYDKDFNNEADTPDNFQSRRPNTSFCFLDIRSPGLGDTAMYLCATSRDSGQGGLFFGSGTQLSVL.